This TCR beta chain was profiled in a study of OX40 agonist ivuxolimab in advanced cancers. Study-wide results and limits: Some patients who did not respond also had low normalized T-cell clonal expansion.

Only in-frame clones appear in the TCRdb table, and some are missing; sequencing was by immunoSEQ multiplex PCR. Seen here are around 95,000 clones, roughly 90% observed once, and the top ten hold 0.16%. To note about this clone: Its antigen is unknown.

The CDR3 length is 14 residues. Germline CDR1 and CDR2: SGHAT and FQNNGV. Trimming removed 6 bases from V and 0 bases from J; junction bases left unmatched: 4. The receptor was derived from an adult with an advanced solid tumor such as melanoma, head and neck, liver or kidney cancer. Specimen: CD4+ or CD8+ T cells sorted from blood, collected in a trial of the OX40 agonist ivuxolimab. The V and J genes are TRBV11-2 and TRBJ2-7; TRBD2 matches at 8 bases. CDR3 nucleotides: TGTGCCAGCAGTTCTCTAGCGGGCTCCTACGAGCAGTACTTC. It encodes CASSSLAGSYEQYF.